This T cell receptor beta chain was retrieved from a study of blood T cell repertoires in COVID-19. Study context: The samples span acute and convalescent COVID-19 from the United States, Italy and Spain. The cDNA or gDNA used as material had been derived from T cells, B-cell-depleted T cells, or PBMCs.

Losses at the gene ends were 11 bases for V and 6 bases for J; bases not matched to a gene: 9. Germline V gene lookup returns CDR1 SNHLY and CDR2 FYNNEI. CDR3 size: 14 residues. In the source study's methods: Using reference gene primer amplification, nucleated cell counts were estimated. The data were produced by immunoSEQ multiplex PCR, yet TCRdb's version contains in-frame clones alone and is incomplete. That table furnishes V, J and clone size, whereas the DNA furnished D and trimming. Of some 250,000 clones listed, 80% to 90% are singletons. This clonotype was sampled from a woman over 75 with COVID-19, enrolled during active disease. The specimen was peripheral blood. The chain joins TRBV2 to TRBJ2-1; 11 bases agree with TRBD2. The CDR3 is CAGASGRKTNEQFF. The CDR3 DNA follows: TGTGCCGGGGCTAGCGGGAGGAAAACCAATGAGCAGTTCTTC.